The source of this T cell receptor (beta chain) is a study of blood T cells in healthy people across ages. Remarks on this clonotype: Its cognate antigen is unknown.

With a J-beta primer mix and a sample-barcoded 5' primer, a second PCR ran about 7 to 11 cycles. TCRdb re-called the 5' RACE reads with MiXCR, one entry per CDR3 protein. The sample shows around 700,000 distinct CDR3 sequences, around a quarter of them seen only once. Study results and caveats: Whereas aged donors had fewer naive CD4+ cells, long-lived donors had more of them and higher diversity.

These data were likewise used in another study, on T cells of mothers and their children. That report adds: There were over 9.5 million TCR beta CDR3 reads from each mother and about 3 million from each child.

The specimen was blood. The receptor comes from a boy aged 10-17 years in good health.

CDR3 region: CASSLRWGTGALNTGELFF. In nucleotides, the CDR3 is TGTGCCAGCAGTTTGCGGTGGGGGACAGGGGCCCTCAACACCGGGGAGCTGTTTTTT. The chain joins TRBV28 to TRBJ2-2; 10 bases align to TRBD1. Germline V gene lookup returns CDR1 MDHEN and CDR2 SYDVKM. This CDR3 contains 19 residues. J lost 2 bases, V lost 3 bases, and 12 bases had no gene match.